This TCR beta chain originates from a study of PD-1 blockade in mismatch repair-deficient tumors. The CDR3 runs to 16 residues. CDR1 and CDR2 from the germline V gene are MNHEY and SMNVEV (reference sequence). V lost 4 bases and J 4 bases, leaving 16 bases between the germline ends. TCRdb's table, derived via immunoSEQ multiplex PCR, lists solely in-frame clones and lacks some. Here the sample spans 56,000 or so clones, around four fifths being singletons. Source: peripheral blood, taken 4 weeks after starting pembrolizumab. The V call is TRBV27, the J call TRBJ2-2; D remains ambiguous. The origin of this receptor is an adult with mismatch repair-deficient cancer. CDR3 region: CASSSKAAFFTGELFF. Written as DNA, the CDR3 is TGTGCCAGCAGTTCAAAGGCGGCTTTCTTCACCGGGGAGCTGTTTTTT.